The subject of this entry is one T cell receptor beta chain. Its antigen is currently unknown. The data were taken from a study of blood T cells in healthy people across ages. Study-wide results and limits: Diversity was higher, and naive CD4+ cells more numerous, in long-lived donors than in aged donors.

The CDR3 has 13 amino acids. Germline V gene sequence: CDR1 SGHDT, CDR2 YYEEEE. V was pared by 6 bases and J by 7 bases, with 5 bases of the junction left unmatched. A second 7 to 11 cycle PCR used barcoded and J-beta primers. Each CDR3 protein is one row after TCRdb ran MiXCR on the 5' RACE reads. The top ten hold 35% to 40% of the sample, which has hundreds of thousands of distinct CDR3 sequences, 58% seen once. The sample comprised blood. The rearrangement uses TRBV5-6 and TRBJ2-5; TRBD2 matches 11 bases. This receptor was identified in a man between 60 and 75 years old in good health. The CDR3 DNA reads TGTGCCAGCAACATTAGCGGGGGGGGGACCCAGTACTTC. Translated, it gives CASNISGGGTQYF. The complete variable domain, with remaining parts taken from reference TRBV5-6 and TRBJ2-5, reads DAGVTQSPTHLIKTRGQQVTLRCSPKSGHDTVSWYQQALGQGPQFIFQYYEEEERQRGNFPDRFSGHQFPNYSSELNVNALLLGDSALYLCASNISGGGTQYFGPGTRLLVL.